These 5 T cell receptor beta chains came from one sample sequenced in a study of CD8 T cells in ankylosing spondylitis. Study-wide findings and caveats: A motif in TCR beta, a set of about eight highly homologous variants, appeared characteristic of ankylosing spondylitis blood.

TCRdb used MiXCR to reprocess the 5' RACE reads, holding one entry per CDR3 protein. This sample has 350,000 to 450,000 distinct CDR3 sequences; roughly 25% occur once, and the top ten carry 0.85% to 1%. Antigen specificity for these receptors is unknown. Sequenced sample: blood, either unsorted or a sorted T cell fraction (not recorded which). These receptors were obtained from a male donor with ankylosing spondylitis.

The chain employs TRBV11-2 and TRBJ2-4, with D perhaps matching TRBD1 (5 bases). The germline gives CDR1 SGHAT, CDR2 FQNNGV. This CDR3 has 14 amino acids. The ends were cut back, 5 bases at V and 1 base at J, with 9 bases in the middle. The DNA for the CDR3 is TGTGCCAGCAGCCAACAGGCGGCCAAAAACATTCAGTACTTC. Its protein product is CASSQQAAKNIQYF.

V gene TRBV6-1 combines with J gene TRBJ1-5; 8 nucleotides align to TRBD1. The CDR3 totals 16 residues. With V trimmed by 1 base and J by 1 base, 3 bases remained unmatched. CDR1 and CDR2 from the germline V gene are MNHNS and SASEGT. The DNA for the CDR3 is TGTGCCAGCAGTGAAGGGAGACAGGGGAGCAATCAGCCCCAGCATTTT. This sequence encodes CASSEGRQGSNQPQHF.

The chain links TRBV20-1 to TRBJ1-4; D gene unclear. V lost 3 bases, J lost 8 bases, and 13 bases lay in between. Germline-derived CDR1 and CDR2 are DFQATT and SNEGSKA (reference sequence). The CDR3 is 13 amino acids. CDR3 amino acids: CSASPEVEEKLFF. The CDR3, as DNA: TGCAGTGCTAGCCCGGAGGTAGAGGAAAAACTGTTTTTT.

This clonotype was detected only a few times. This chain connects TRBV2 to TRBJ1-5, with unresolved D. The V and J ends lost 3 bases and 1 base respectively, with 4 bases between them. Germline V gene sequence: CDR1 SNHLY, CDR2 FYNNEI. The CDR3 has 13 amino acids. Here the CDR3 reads CASSEISNQPQHF. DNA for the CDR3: TGTGCCAGCAGTGAGATCAGCAATCAGCCCCAGCATTTT.

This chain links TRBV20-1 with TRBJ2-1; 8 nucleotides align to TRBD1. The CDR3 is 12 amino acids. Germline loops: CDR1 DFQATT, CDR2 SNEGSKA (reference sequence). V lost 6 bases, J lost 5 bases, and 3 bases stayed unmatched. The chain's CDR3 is CSAGQGNNEQFF. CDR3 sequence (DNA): TGCAGTGCCGGACAGGGTAACAATGAGCAGTTCTTC.